This paragraph covers one T cell receptor (beta chain) sequence. This clone was counted once. It lacks a known antigen. No base quality information exists; no much larger clone differs at one position. These data originate in a study of blood T cell repertoires in COVID-19 (TCRdb year 2020). Looking at the study overall: Samples covering the acute and convalescent phases of COVID-19 were provided by collaborators in the United States, Italy and Spain. Samples came from the ongoing ImmuneRACE study (first 160 participants) plus 1,254 subjects from 6 global collaborators. Where available, HLA class I and class II types were taken from metadata supplied by the sample provider and were not determined by assay-based typing. Deeply sampled blood TCRbeta repertoires from subjects exposed to, actively infected with, or recovered from COVID-19 were included in the dataset. The repertoires were released in a freely available public database meant as a resource for research on the immune response to SARS-CoV-2. A de-identified subject ID, COVID-19 status, age in years and sex were almost always included in the sample metadata. The material from the prospective study consisted of cDNA or gDNA derived from T cells, B-cell-depleted T cells, or PBMCs.

Collaborating institutions collected whole blood in K2EDTA tubes following their own protocols. For TCRbeta analysis, collaborators shipped samples as frozen whole blood, isolated PBMCs, or DNA extracted from either of those sample types. The CDR3 contains 12 residues, cysteine and phenylalanine counted. Only the CDR3 region is kept as DNA, spanning 36 bases read in frame from base 1. CDR1 and CDR2 were assigned from the germline V gene (reference sequence) as LGHDT and YNNKEL. TCRbeta CDR3 regions were amplified from genomic DNA by means of the immunoSEQ Assay, a bias-controlled multiplex PCR. In the paper's pipeline: The number of nucleated cells in each sample was estimated from the amplification of reference gene primers within the assay. To quantify the absolute abundance of each unique TCRbeta CDR3 rearrangement, sequence reads were collapsed and filtered. For each sample, productive Simpson clonality was calculated as the square root of Simpson's diversity index across productive rearrangements. TCRdb took this table from immuneACCESS and kept in-frame rearrangements with V and J called. Such tables lack part of the clones; where checked against another copy, unresolved V genes explain under half of the gap, and the rest is unexplained. V and J calls and clone size are those listed in that table; D and trimming were worked out from the DNA. The sample table contains approximately 350,000 clones; only one count was recorded for about 86% of them. Jointly, the top ten make up 2.5% to 3% of the sample.

Results the study describes overall, beyond this receptor: How much clinical and demographic metadata was included differed by source and by participant, and the metadata was provided uncurated.

Sample: peripheral blood. The rearranged chain carries TRBV3-1 (or the pseudogene TRBV3-2) and TRBJ1-2; 7 bases in the junction line up with TRBD1. This clonotype originated in a man between 25 and 39 years old with active or convalescent COVID-19. Read as DNA, the sequence is TGTGCTTCGACAGGGACGTCCTATGGCTACACCTTC. Protein translation: CASTGTSYGYTF.